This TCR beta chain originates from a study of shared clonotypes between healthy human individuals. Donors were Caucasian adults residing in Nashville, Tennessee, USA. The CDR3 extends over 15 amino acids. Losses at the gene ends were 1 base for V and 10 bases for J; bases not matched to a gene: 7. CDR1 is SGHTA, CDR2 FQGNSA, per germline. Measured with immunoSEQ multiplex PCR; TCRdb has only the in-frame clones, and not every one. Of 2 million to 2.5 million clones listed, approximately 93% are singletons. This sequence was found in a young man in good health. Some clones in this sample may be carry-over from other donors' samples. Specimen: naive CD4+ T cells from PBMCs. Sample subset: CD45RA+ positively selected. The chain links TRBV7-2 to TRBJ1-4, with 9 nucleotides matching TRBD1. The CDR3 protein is CASSLEEGQGRKLFF. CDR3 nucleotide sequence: TGTGCCAGCAGCTTAGAGGAGGGACAGGGACGAAAACTGTTTTTT. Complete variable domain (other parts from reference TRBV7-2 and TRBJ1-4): GAGVSQSPSNKVTEKGKDVELRCDPISGHTALYWYRQSLGQGLEFLIYFQGNSAPDKSGLPSDRFSAERTGGSVSTLTIQRTQQEDSAVYLCASSLEEGQGRKLFFGSGTQLSVL.